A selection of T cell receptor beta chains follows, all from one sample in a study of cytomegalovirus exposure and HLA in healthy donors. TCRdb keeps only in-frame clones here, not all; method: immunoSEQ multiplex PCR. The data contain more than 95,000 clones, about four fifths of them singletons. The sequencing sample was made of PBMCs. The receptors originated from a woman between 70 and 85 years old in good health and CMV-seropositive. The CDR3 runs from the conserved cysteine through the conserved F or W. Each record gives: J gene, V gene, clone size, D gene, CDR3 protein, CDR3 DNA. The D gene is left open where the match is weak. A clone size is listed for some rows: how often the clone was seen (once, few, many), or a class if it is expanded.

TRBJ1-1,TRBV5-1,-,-,CASSVTGRATEAFF,TGCGCCAGCAGCGTGACAGGCAGAGCTACTGAAGCTTTCTTT
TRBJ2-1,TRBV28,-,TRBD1,CASTGQAGHTEQFF,TGTGCCAGCACAGGACAGGCCGGTCATACTGAGCAGTTCTTC
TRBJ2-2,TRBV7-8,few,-,CASSRNTGKVSGELFF,TGTGCCAGCAGCAGAAATACAGGGAAGGTTTCGGGGGAGCTGTTTTTT
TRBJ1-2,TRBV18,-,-,CASSPRGEGYTF,TGTGCCAGCTCACCGCGCGGGGAGGGCTACACCTTC
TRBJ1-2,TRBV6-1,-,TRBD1,CASSEGWDRNYGYTF,TGTGCCAGCAGTGAAGGCTGGGACAGGAACTATGGCTACACCTTC
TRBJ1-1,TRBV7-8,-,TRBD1,CASSLVSGQVGGTEAFF,TGTGCCAGCAGCTTAGTTTCCGGACAGGTGGGGGGCACTGAAGCTTTCTTT
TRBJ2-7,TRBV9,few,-,CASSPGNDYEQYF,TGTGCCAGCAGCCCGGGGAACGACTACGAGCAGTACTTC
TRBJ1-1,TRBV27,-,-,CASSRGPTGFAEAFF,TGTGCCAGCAGTCGAGGGCCCACAGGGTTTGCTGAAGCTTTCTTT
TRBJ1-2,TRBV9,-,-,CASSGGQGQSYGYTF,TGTGCCAGCAGCGGAGGGCAGGGGCAAAGCTATGGCTACACCTTC
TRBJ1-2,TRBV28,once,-,CASSWRGLNYGYTF,TGTGCCAGCAGTTGGCGGGGACTTAACTATGGCTACACCTTC
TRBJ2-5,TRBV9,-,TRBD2,CASSGTSGGARETQYF,TGTGCCAGCAGCGGGACTAGCGGGGGGGCTCGGGAGACCCAGTACTTC
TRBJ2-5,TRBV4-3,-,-,CASSTTEGSGRETQYF,TGCGCCAGCAGCACCACGGAGGGGAGTGGTAGGGAGACCCAGTACTTC
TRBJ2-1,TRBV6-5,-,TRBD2,CASSLGGADRNEQFF,TGTGCCAGCAGCCTCGGGGGGGCAGATCGCAATGAGCAGTTCTTC
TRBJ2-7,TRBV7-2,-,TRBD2,CASSLSSGGIYEQYF,TGTGCCAGCAGCTTATCTAGCGGGGGTATCTACGAGCAGTACTTC
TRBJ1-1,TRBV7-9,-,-,CASSTYREPMNSEAFF,TGTGCCAGCAGCACCTACAGGGAGCCCATGAACAGTGAAGCTTTCTTT
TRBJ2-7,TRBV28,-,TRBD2,CASSLPGGMAGGREQYF,TGTGCCAGCAGCCTTCCTGGGGGAATGGCGGGGGGGAGAGAGCAGTACTTC
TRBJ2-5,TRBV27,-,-,CASSLGAGGWETQYF,TGTGCCAGCAGTTTGGGGGCTGGCGGATGGGAGACCCAGTACTTC
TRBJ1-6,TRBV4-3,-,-,CASSQGTDPFSPLHF,TGCGCCAGCAGCCAAGGGACAGATCCCTTTTCACCCCTCCACTTT
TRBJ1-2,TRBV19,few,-,CASSRVDSFYGYTF,TGTGCCAGTAGCAGAGTGGACAGTTTTTATGGCTACACCTTC
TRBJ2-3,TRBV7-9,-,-,CASRIADKSIPDTQYF,TGTGCCAGCAGGATTGCCGACAAATCGATACCAGATACGCAGTATTTT
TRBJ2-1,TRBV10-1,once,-,CASSSATGRLYNEQFF,TGCGCCAGCAGTAGCGCTACCGGGAGATTATACAATGAGCAGTTCTTC
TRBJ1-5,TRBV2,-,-,CASSEATGRGNQPQHF,TGTGCCAGCAGTGAAGCAACCGGGCGGGGCAATCAGCCCCAGCATTTT
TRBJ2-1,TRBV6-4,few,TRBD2,CASSDNAGTSGRNEQFF,TGTGCCAGCAGCGACAACGCCGGGACTAGCGGGAGGAATGAGCAGTTCTTC
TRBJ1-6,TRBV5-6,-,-,CASSPATDGSPLHF,TGTGCCAGCAGCCCGGCTACAGATGGGTCACCCCTCCACTTT
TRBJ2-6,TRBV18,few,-,CASSPRAGFLSGANVLTF,TGTGCCAGCTCACCACGGGCAGGGTTTCTCTCTGGGGCCAACGTCCTGACTTTC
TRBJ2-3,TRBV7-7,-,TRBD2,CASSQGLATNTDTQYF,TGTGCTAGCAGCCAGGGACTAGCGACCAACACAGATACGCAGTATTTT
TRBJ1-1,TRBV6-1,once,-,CASSERSRDLQVLF,TGTGCCAGCAGTGAGCGTTCTCGCGATTTACAGGTCCTGTTT
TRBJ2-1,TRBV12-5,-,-,CASGQKREQFF,TGTGCTAGTGGCCAAAAGCGTGAGCAGTTCTTC
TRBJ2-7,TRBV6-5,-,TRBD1,CASSYWDRLSYEQYF,TGTGCCAGCAGTTATTGGGACAGATTGTCCTACGAGCAGTACTTC
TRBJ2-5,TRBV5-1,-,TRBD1,CASSLDTGGGETQYF,TGCGCCAGCAGCTTGGATACAGGGGGAGGAGAGACCCAGTACTTC
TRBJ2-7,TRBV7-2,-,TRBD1,CASGRQGLRGYF,TGTGCCAGCGGCAGACAGGGATTAAGGGGGTACTTC
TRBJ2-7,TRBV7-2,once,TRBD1,CASRGRTGREQYF,TGTGCCAGCAGGGGACGGACAGGGCGCGAGCAGTACTTC
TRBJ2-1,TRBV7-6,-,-,CASSLTELDEQFF,TGTGCCAGCAGCTTAACAGAGTTGGATGAGCAGTTCTTC
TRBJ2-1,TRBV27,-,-,CASSFLAKNEQFF,TGTGCCAGCAGTTTTTTAGCTAAGAATGAGCAGTTCTTC
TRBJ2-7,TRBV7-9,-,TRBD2,CASSAGTSGRGYNEQYF,TGTGCCAGCAGCGCCGGGACTAGCGGGAGGGGATACAACGAGCAGTACTTC
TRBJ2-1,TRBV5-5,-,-,CASNRQLHNEQFF,TGTGCCAGCAACCGTCAGTTGCACAATGAGCAGTTCTTC
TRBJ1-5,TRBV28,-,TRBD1,CASRPRGQGSNQPQHF,TGTGCCAGCAGACCCCGGGGACAGGGTAGCAATCAGCCCCAGCATTTT
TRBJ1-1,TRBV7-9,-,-,CASSDLTGTEAFF,TGTGCCAGCAGTGACCTGACAGGCACTGAAGCTTTCTTT
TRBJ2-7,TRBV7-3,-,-,CASSRQHRPYEQYF,TGTGCCAGCAGCAGACAGCATAGGCCCTACGAGCAGTACTTC
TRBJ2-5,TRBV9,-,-,CASSLQGLETQYF,TGTGCCAGCAGCTTACAGGGTTTAGAGACCCAGTACTTC
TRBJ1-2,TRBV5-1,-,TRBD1,CASSPNRDSAYTF,TGCGCCAGCAGCCCAAACCGGGACAGTGCCTACACCTTC
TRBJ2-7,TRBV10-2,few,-,CASSELTQGEQYF,TGCGCCAGCAGTGAACTCACACAGGGCGAGCAGTACTTC
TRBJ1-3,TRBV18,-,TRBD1,CASSRDRGNTIYF,TGTGCCAGCTCACGGGACAGGGGGAACACCATATATTTT
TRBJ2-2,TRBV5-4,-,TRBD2,CASRLAGGPRGSGELFF,TGCGCCAGCAGACTAGCGGGAGGGCCTAGAGGAAGCGGGGAGCTGTTTTTT
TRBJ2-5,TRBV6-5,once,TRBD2,CASSYSGTETQYF,TGTGCCAGCAGTTATAGCGGGACCGAGACCCAGTACTTC
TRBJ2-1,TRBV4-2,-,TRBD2,CASSQGWEASGRNEQFF,TGTGCCAGCAGCCAAGGGTGGGAGGCTAGCGGGAGAAATGAGCAGTTCTTC
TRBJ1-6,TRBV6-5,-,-,CASSPNFNSPLHF,TGTGCCAGCAGTCCGAACTTCAATTCACCCCTCCACTTT
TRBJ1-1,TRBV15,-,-,CATSRDRSGWTEAFF,TGTGCCACCAGCAGAGATAGGTCAGGGTGGACTGAAGCTTTCTTT
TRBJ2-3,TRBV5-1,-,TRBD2,CASSKGLAGVSGTDTQYF,TGCGCCAGCAGCAAGGGACTAGCGGGGGTTTCGGGCACAGATACGCAGTATTTT